This T cell receptor (beta chain) was retrieved from a study of cytomegalovirus exposure and HLA in healthy donors. Study as a whole: HLA-typed donors contributed some 83 million unique TCRs, which were held in an early data release.

Study results and caveats: The study put 150 to 200 TCR beta chains on its list as cytomegalovirus-associated.

As for this clone: The antigen is unknown.

The V gene's germline CDR1 is SNHLY and CDR2 FYNNEI. The ends lost 6 bases at V and 14 bases at J; junction bases unmatched: 9. The CDR3 has 12 amino acids. This PCR relied on a set of 60 Vbeta primers and 13 Jbeta primers. Under the authors' procedure: As a later analysis found, there were approximately 80 million unique TCR beta chains, of which approximately 10 million were shared. TCRdb's copy holds only in-frame clones and misses some; the assay was immunoSEQ multiplex PCR. V and J calls and clone size are those listed in that table; D and trimming were worked out from the DNA. The sample yields roughly 79,000 clones, around 76% seen once. All the people who gave samples were healthy bone marrow donors.

This chain uses TRBV2 with TRBJ2-3; 9 bases are shared with TRBD2. The sample taken for sequencing was PBMCs. This clonotype was sampled from a woman between 45 and 60 years old in good health and CMV-seropositive. The CDR3 DNA reads TGTGCCAGCAGCACAGTAGCGGGAGTTCTGTATTTT. Translating gives CASSTVAGVLYF.